This is a list of T cell receptor beta chains from one sample in a study of blood T cell repertoires in COVID-19. Clones were read by immunoSEQ multiplex PCR, and TCRdb kept only the in-frame ones, dropping some. Of about 160,000 clones listed, approximately 85% are singletons. The sequencing sample was made of peripheral blood. Every receptor here comes from a middle-aged man with acute or convalescent COVID-19. Each CDR3 is given with its conserved first and last residue. Fields, in order: clone size, D gene, V gene, J gene, CDR3 DNA, CDR3 protein. D genes are given only for firm matches. Rows may omit the clone size; those that give it use once, few, many or a size class.

abundance: -
d_gene: -
v_gene: TRBV6-2/TRBV6-3
j_gene: TRBJ1-1
CDR3nt: TGTGCCAGCAGTTACAGGACAGTCAACACTGAAGCTTTCTTT
CDR3aa: CASSYRTVNTEAFF

abundance: once
d_gene: -
v_gene: TRBV28
j_gene: TRBJ1-1
CDR3nt: TGTGCCAGCAGTCAAACGGACACTGAAGCTTTCTTT
CDR3aa: CASSQTDTEAFF

abundance: few
d_gene: -
v_gene: TRBV2
j_gene: TRBJ1-2
CDR3nt: TGTGCCAGCGGGCTTAGGACTCTTAACTATGGCTACACCTTC
CDR3aa: CASGLRTLNYGYTF

abundance: few
d_gene: -
v_gene: TRBV12-3/TRBV12-4
j_gene: TRBJ2-3
CDR3nt: TGTGCCAGCGGGGGCCCTAGCACAGATACGCAGTATTTT
CDR3aa: CASGGPSTDTQYF

abundance: -
d_gene: -
v_gene: TRBV28
j_gene: TRBJ1-2
CDR3nt: TGTGCCAGCAGTTTATTTACAGTCAAAGGCTACACCTTC
CDR3aa: CASSLFTVKGYTF

abundance: -
d_gene: -
v_gene: TRBV9
j_gene: TRBJ1-4
CDR3nt: TGTGCCAGCAGCGTAGAGGGGCTGGGTGAAAAACTGTTTTTT
CDR3aa: CASSVEGLGEKLFF

abundance: -
d_gene: TRBD2
v_gene: TRBV9
j_gene: TRBJ2-7
CDR3nt: TGTGCCAGCAGGGGTAGCGGGGACGAGCAGTACTTC
CDR3aa: CASRGSGDEQYF

abundance: few
d_gene: -
v_gene: TRBV5-4
j_gene: TRBJ1-3
CDR3nt: TGTGCCAGCAGCTTTTACACCGCCTCTGGAAACACCATATATTTT
CDR3aa: CASSFYTASGNTIYF

abundance: -
d_gene: TRBD1
v_gene: TRBV15
j_gene: TRBJ1-6
CDR3nt: TGTGCCACCAGCCCTGATACCGGGACAGGGTTATTTTATAATTCACCCCTCCACTTT
CDR3aa: CATSPDTGTGLFYNSPLHF

abundance: few
d_gene: -
v_gene: TRBV4-3
j_gene: TRBJ2-2
CDR3nt: TGCGCCAGCAGCCAAAGTCTTTTAGCAAGCGTAACCGGGGAGCTGTTTTTT
CDR3aa: CASSQSLLASVTGELFF

abundance: -
d_gene: -
v_gene: TRBV7-9
j_gene: TRBJ2-7
CDR3nt: TGTGCCAGCAGCCTTCTCGACTGGCAACCTTTAACCTACGAGCAGTACTTC
CDR3aa: CASSLLDWQPLTYEQYF

abundance: -
d_gene: TRBD1
v_gene: TRBV9
j_gene: TRBJ2-3
CDR3nt: TGTGCCAGCAGTCGACGGACAGGGGCCACAGATACGCAGTATTTT
CDR3aa: CASSRRTGATDTQYF

abundance: once
d_gene: TRBD1
v_gene: TRBV2
j_gene: TRBJ2-2
CDR3nt: TGTGCCAGCATAGGGGGCGCGAACGCCGGGGAGCTGTTTTTT
CDR3aa: CASIGGANAGELFF

abundance: -
d_gene: -
v_gene: TRBV5-4
j_gene: TRBJ1-2
CDR3nt: TGTGCCAGCAGCTTCGCGGCTAACTATGGCTACACCTTC
CDR3aa: CASSFAANYGYTF

abundance: -
d_gene: -
v_gene: TRBV6-2/TRBV6-3
j_gene: TRBJ2-5
CDR3nt: TGTGCCAGCAGTTACGGAGCTAGTTTAGAGACCCAGTACTTC
CDR3aa: CASSYGASLETQYF

abundance: -
d_gene: TRBD2
v_gene: TRBV4-1
j_gene: TRBJ2-3
CDR3nt: TGCGCCAGCAGCCAAGAAACGAGCCTAGCGGGGGGGCCAAGCACAGATACGCAGTATTTT
CDR3aa: CASSQETSLAGGPSTDTQYF

abundance: -
d_gene: -
v_gene: TRBV20-1
j_gene: TRBJ2-3
CDR3nt: TGCAGTGCTAGTAGAGGTGTCGGGGGACCCACAGATACGCAGTATTTT
CDR3aa: CSASRGVGGPTDTQYF

abundance: once
d_gene: -
v_gene: TRBV5-1
j_gene: TRBJ1-5
CDR3nt: TGCGCCAGCAGCTTGGGGGCAGGGGAGGGTCAGCCCCAGCATTTT
CDR3aa: CASSLGAGEGQPQHF

abundance: -
d_gene: -
v_gene: TRBV30
j_gene: TRBJ1-5
CDR3nt: TGTGCCTGGAGGTATGGAGACGGCCAGCCCCAGCATTTT
CDR3aa: CAWRYGDGQPQHF

abundance: -
d_gene: -
v_gene: TRBV27
j_gene: TRBJ1-2
CDR3nt: TGTGCCAGCGCCCCAGCGGTGGCCTATGGCTACACCTTC
CDR3aa: CASAPAVAYGYTF

abundance: -
d_gene: TRBD1
v_gene: TRBV9
j_gene: TRBJ1-3
CDR3nt: TGTGCCAGCAGCGACCCTGGGGGGACAGGCAACTCTGGAAACACCATATATTTT
CDR3aa: CASSDPGGTGNSGNTIYF

abundance: -
d_gene: -
v_gene: TRBV6-2/TRBV6-3
j_gene: TRBJ1-5
CDR3nt: TGTGCCAGCAGTACCGACGGGTCAAGGGGGACCCGCAATCAGCCCCAGCATTTT
CDR3aa: CASSTDGSRGTRNQPQHF

abundance: few
d_gene: -
v_gene: TRBV27
j_gene: TRBJ1-6
CDR3nt: TGTGCCAGCAGTTTTTCAGGGGATGATTCACCCCTCCACTTT
CDR3aa: CASSFSGDDSPLHF

abundance: -
d_gene: TRBD1
v_gene: TRBV6-2/TRBV6-3
j_gene: TRBJ1-5
CDR3nt: TGTGCCAGCAGTGGTCCCTCCAGGGGGAGCAATCAGCCCCAGCATTTT
CDR3aa: CASSGPSRGSNQPQHF

abundance: -
d_gene: TRBD1
v_gene: TRBV5-4
j_gene: TRBJ1-1
CDR3nt: TGTGCCAGCAGCCGGGACAGAGTGTCGAACACTGAAGCTTTCTTT
CDR3aa: CASSRDRVSNTEAFF

abundance: -
d_gene: TRBD1
v_gene: TRBV28
j_gene: TRBJ2-3
CDR3nt: TGTGCCAGCACGAGACAGGGGGTTTTAGATACGCAGTATTTT
CDR3aa: CASTRQGVLDTQYF

abundance: -
d_gene: -
v_gene: TRBV6-5
j_gene: TRBJ1-1
CDR3nt: TGTGCCAGCAGCTCCATCCTCGGGAACACTGAAGCTTTCTTT
CDR3aa: CASSSILGNTEAFF

abundance: once
d_gene: TRBD2
v_gene: TRBV7-8
j_gene: TRBJ2-7
CDR3nt: TGTGCCAGCAGCCCATCACGCGGGGGCTCCTACGAGCAGTACTTC
CDR3aa: CASSPSRGGSYEQYF

abundance: -
d_gene: -
v_gene: TRBV6-1
j_gene: TRBJ1-2
CDR3nt: TGTGCCAGCAGCGAAGGGTTGGTGGAGGGCTACACCTTC
CDR3aa: CASSEGLVEGYTF

abundance: -
d_gene: TRBD1
v_gene: TRBV2
j_gene: TRBJ1-2
CDR3nt: TGTGCCAGCAGCGGACAGGGGGCGAAGTATGGCTACACCTTC
CDR3aa: CASSGQGAKYGYTF

abundance: once
d_gene: -
v_gene: TRBV5-1
j_gene: TRBJ1-6
CDR3nt: TGCGCCAGCAGCTTGGCGGGGAGCTCCTATAATTCACCCCTCCACTTT
CDR3aa: CASSLAGSSYNSPLHF

abundance: -
d_gene: -
v_gene: TRBV18
j_gene: TRBJ1-6
CDR3nt: TGTGCCAGCTCATCATCAGGGGTGAATAATTCACCCCTCCACTTT
CDR3aa: CASSSSGVNNSPLHF

abundance: -
d_gene: TRBD1
v_gene: TRBV10-3
j_gene: TRBJ1-2
CDR3nt: TGTGCCATCAGTGAGTCGAGGGACAGGGGAGGCTATGGCTACACCTTC
CDR3aa: CAISESRDRGGYGYTF

abundance: -
d_gene: TRBD1
v_gene: TRBV11-3
j_gene: TRBJ2-1
CDR3nt: TGTGCCAGCAGCTTAGGGCAGGGGGCGGACAATGAGCAGTTCTTC
CDR3aa: CASSLGQGADNEQFF

abundance: few
d_gene: -
v_gene: TRBV19
j_gene: TRBJ1-2
CDR3nt: TGTGCCAGTAGTATACGTTCGGACAGTTCCTATGGCTACACCTTC
CDR3aa: CASSIRSDSSYGYTF

abundance: -
d_gene: TRBD2
v_gene: TRBV4-3
j_gene: TRBJ2-3
CDR3nt: TGCGCCAGCAGCCAACTACTGACTAGCGCCCTCTCCGATTTT
CDR3aa: CASSQLLTSALSDF

abundance: -
d_gene: -
v_gene: TRBV15
j_gene: TRBJ2-1
CDR3nt: TGTGCCACCAGCAGAGATCTACAGGGATACAATGAGCAGTTCTTC
CDR3aa: CATSRDLQGYNEQFF

abundance: -
d_gene: -
v_gene: TRBV12-3/TRBV12-4
j_gene: TRBJ1-3
CDR3nt: TGTGCCGGGGCGCGTGACTCTGGAAACACCATATATTTT
CDR3aa: CAGARDSGNTIYF

abundance: few
d_gene: -
v_gene: TRBV19
j_gene: TRBJ1-1
CDR3nt: TGTGCCAGTAGTATAGGTCGACGGGGAAACACTGAAGCTTTCTTT
CDR3aa: CASSIGRRGNTEAFF

abundance: -
d_gene: -
v_gene: TRBV6-2/TRBV6-3
j_gene: TRBJ1-2
CDR3nt: TGTGCCAGCAGTTACGGGGCCACATATTCCTACGGCTACACCTTC
CDR3aa: CASSYGATYSYGYTF